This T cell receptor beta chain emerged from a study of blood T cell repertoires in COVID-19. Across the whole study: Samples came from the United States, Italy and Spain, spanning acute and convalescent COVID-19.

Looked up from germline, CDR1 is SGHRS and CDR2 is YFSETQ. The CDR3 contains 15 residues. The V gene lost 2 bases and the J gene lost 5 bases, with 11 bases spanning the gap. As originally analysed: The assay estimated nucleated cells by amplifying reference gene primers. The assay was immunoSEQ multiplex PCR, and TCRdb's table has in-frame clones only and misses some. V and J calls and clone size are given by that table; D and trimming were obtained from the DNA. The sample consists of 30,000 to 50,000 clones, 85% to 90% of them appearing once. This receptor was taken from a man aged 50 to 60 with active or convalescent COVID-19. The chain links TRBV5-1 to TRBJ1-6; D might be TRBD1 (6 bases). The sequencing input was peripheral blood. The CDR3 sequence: CASSLRTADNSPLHF. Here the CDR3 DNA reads TGCGCCAGCAGCTTACGGACAGCCGATAATTCACCCCTCCACTTT.